This is a list of T cell receptor beta chains from one sample in a study of graft-versus-host responses after intestinal transplantation. Method: immunoSEQ multiplex PCR; TCRdb's copy keeps in-frame clones and lacks some. The sample carries around 92,000 clones, roughly 86% recorded once. Sequences were derived from PBMCs, sampled 255 days after intestinal transplant. The receptors come from a human patient who received an intestinal transplant, so some T cells may come from the graft donor. Each CDR3 is given with its conserved first and last residue. A D gene is named only where the DNA matches it firmly. A row's size may be missing; if present it is once, few, many or a size class.

v_gene	j_gene	abundance	d_gene	CDR3aa	CDR3nt
TRBV30	TRBJ2-2	.	.	CAWSVFGRANTGELFF	TGTGCCTGGAGTGTGTTTGGCAGGGCGAACACCGGGGAGCTGTTTTTT
TRBV11-1	TRBJ1-5	.	.	CASSQDGSNQPQHF	TGTGCCAGCAGCCAGGACGGTAGCAATCAGCCCCAGCATTTT
TRBV6-5	TRBJ2-5	.	TRBD1	CASRTWTGDETQYF	TGTGCCAGCAGGACGTGGACAGGGGATGAGACCCAGTACTTC
TRBV9	TRBJ2-3	.	TRBD2	CASSSTTHSGGAADTQYF	TGTGCCAGCAGCTCAACCACTCATAGCGGGGGGGCCGCAGATACGCAGTATTTT
TRBV7-2	TRBJ2-3	.	TRBD2	CASSPALAGGGGATQYF	TGTGCCAGCAGCCCGGCCCTAGCGGGGGGGGGTGGAGCTACGCAGTATTTT
TRBV28	TRBJ1-4	.	.	CASSLPGTVDEKLFF	TGTGCCAGCAGTCTTCCCGGGACGGTAGATGAAAAACTGTTTTTT
TRBV28	TRBJ2-3	.	.	CASRSTGPKYF	TGTGCCAGCAGAAGTACCGGGCCAAAGTATTTT
TRBV5-1	TRBJ1-3	.	.	CASSLGAGNTIYF	TGCGCCAGCAGCTTGGGAGCAGGAAACACCATATATTTT
TRBV10-3	TRBJ2-1	.	TRBD2	CAISHPSGLYNEQFF	TGTGCCATCAGTCACCCTAGCGGCCTTTACAATGAGCAGTTCTTC
TRBV2	TRBJ1-5	.	.	CASSELRGDQPQHF	TGTGCCAGCAGTGAACTCAGAGGGGATCAGCCCCAGCATTTT
TRBV4-2	TRBJ2-7	.	.	CASSQEDGGSGEQYF	TGTGCCAGCAGCCAAGAGGACGGAGGGTCTGGGGAGCAGTACTTC
TRBV5-1	TRBJ1-4	.	TRBD1	CASSAGQGREKLFF	TGCGCCAGCAGCGCTGGACAGGGGCGTGAAAAACTGTTTTTT
TRBV2	TRBJ2-7	.	TRBD2	CASSLGDYSYEQYF	TGTGCCAGCTCCTTGGGGGACTACTCCTACGAGCAGTACTTC
TRBV19	TRBJ2-2	.	.	CASTPSWNTGELFF	TGTGCCAGTACCCCTAGTTGGAACACCGGGGAGCTGTTTTTT
TRBV2	TRBJ2-7	.	.	CASREDSSVTYEQYF	TGTGCCAGCAGGGAAGACTCGTCGGTTACTTACGAGCAGTACTTC
TRBV6-6	TRBJ2-3	.	.	CASRKDTQYF	TGTGCCAGCAGAAAAGATACGCAGTATTTT
TRBV6-1	TRBJ2-1	.	.	CASRAVSSYNEQFF	TGTGCCAGCAGGGCGGTGAGCTCCTACAATGAGCAGTTCTTC
TRBV7-6	TRBJ2-1	.	.	CASSLNQGSRNEQFF	TGTGCCAGCAGCTTAAATCAGGGTTCGCGCAATGAGCAGTTCTTC
TRBV11-2	TRBJ2-7	.	TRBD2	CASSYGGRSYEQYF	TGTGCCAGCAGTTACGGGGGGAGGTCCTACGAGCAGTACTTC
TRBV6-1	TRBJ1-1	.	TRBD1	CASSERTGVEAEAFF	TGTGCCAGCAGTGAACGGACAGGGGTGGAGGCTGAAGCTTTCTTT
TRBV4-1	TRBJ2-1	.	TRBD2	CASSQGVGPGGHNEQFF	TGCGCCAGCAGCCAAGGAGTCGGCCCGGGGGGGCATAATGAGCAGTTCTTC
TRBV10-3	TRBJ1-1	.	TRBD1	CAISEDRGVTEAFF	TGTGCCATCAGTGAAGACAGGGGGGTCACTGAAGCTTTCTTT
TRBV6-6	TRBJ1-6	.	.	CASSYRSPLHF	TGTGCCAGCAGTTATAGATCACCCCTCCACTTT
TRBV30	TRBJ1-1	.	TRBD1	CAWGTGVSTEAFF	TGTGCCTGGGGGACAGGGGTGAGCACTGAAGCTTTCTTT
TRBV15	TRBJ1-1	once	TRBD1	CATAQGGGNTEAFF	TGTGCCACCGCCCAGGGGGGAGGTAACACTGAAGCTTTCTTT
TRBV19	TRBJ2-1	.	TRBD2	CASSIDPFGAGGSLDEQFF	TGTGCCAGTAGTATAGATCCCTTTGGAGCGGGGGGCTCTCTCGATGAGCAGTTCTTC
TRBV29-1	TRBJ2-5	.	TRBD1	CSVATQGQYQETQYF	TGCAGCGTTGCGACACAGGGGCAATACCAAGAGACCCAGTACTTC
TRBV5-1	TRBJ2-1	.	.	CASSLAPTRTGEYNEQFF	TGCGCCAGCAGCTTGGCGCCGACACGGACGGGGGAATACAATGAGCAGTTCTTC
TRBV18	TRBJ1-5	.	.	CASSPSTQGSNQPQHF	TGTGCCAGCTCACCATCCACTCAGGGAAGCAATCAGCCCCAGCATTTT
TRBV7-9	TRBJ2-2	.	.	CASSPEMGELFF	TGTGCCAGCAGCCCCGAAATGGGGGAGCTGTTTTTT
TRBV4-3	TRBJ2-1	.	.	CASSHTSGVGGPGNEQFF	TGCGCCAGCAGCCACACTTCCGGCGTAGGGGGGCCAGGGAATGAGCAGTTCTTC
TRBV5-8	TRBJ1-4	.	.	CASSSDPGQLNEKLFF	TGTGCCAGCAGCTCAGACCCGGGACAACTTAATGAAAAACTGTTTTTT
TRBV7-6	TRBJ1-2	.	.	CASSLEVARYGYTF	TGTGCCAGCAGCTTAGAGGTCGCCCGCTATGGCTACACCTTC
TRBV5-4	TRBJ2-5	.	TRBD2	CASSRGTSGPETQYF	TGTGCCAGCAGCCGAGGGACTAGCGGTCCCGAGACCCAGTACTTC
TRBV5-1	TRBJ2-1	.	.	CASSLVATGSSYNEQFF	TGCGCCAGCAGCTTGGTTGCCACAGGGAGCTCCTACAATGAGCAGTTCTTC
TRBV6-6	TRBJ1-3	.	.	CASSYRGGQTGNTIYF	TGTGCCAGCAGTTACCGCGGGGGGCAGACTGGAAACACCATATATTTT
TRBV6-1	TRBJ1-5	.	.	CASSERRDQHF	TGTGCCAGCAGTGAACGTCGAGACCAGCATTTT
TRBV4-1	TRBJ2-6	.	TRBD2	CASSRLASGANVLTF	TGCGCCAGCAGCCGACTAGCCTCTGGGGCCAACGTCCTGACTTTC
TRBV5-1	TRBJ2-7	.	TRBD2	CASSSGLAGREQYF	TGCGCCAGCAGCTCAGGACTAGCGGGACGCGAGCAGTACTTC